This TCR beta chain is drawn from a study of T cells expressing NK-cell markers. Whole-study context: Sequencing covered eight donors, seven HCMV-seropositive and one seronegative. Overall study findings and caveats: These clonotypes also led the CD3+CD56-NKG2C+ fraction in four donors.

CDR1 is LNHNV, CDR2 YYDKDF, per germline (reference sequence). The CDR3 contains 16 residues. Points on this clonotype: Antigen specificity is unknown.

UMIs were included in TCR beta cDNA generated by 5'RACE template switching. After re-calling the 5' RACE reads, TCRdb lists one entry per CDR3 protein, DNA absent. The sample table includes 350,000 to 400,000 distinct CDR3 sequences. J is TRBJ1-2 and V is TRBV15. The material sequenced was blood T cells: a sorted CD56 or NKG2C T cell subset, CD4+ or CD8+ T cells, or bulk PBMC T cells (not recorded which). The sequence came from a woman between 45 and 60 years old in good health. CDR3 region: CATSRDTDSYTYGYTF.